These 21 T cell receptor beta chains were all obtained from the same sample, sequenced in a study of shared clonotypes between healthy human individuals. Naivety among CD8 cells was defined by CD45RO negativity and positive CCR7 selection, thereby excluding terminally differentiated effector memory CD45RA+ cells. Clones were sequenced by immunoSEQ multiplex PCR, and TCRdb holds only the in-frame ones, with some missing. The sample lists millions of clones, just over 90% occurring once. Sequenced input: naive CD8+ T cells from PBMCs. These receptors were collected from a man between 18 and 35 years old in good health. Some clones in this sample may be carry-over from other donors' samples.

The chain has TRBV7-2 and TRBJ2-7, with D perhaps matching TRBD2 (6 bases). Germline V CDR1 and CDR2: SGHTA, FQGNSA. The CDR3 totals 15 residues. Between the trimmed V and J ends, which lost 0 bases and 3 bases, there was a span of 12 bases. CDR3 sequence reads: CASSLAGGPNYEQYF. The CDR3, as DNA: TGTGCCAGCAGCTTAGCCGGGGGTCCCAACTACGAGCAGTACTTC.

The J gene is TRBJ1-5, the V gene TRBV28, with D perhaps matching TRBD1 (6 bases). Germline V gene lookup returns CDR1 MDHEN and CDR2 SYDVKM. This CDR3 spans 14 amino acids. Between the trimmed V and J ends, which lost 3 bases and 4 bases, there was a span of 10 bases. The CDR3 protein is CASSFYRENQPQHF. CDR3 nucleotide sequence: TGTGCCAGCAGTTTTTACAGGGAGAATCAGCCCCAGCATTTT.

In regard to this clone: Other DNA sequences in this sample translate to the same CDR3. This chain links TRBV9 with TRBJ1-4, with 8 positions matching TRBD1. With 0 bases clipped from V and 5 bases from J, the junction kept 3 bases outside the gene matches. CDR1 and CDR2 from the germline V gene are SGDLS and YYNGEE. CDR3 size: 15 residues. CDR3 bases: TGTGCCAGCAGCGTAGGGACAGGGAGGAATGAAAAACTGTTTTTT. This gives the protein CASSVGTGRNEKLFF.

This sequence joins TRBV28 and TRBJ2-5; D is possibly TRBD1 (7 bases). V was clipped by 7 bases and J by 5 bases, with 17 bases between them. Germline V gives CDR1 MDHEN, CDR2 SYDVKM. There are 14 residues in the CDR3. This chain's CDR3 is CASTTGGGWETQYF. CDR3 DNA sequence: TGTGCCAGCACCACCGGAGGGGGCTGGGAGACCCAGTACTTC.

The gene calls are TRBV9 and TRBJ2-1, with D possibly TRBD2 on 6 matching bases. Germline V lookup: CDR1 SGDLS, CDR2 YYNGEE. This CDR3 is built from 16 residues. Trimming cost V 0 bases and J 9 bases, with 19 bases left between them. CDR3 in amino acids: CASSVARDGRIVEQFF. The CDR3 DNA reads TGTGCCAGCAGCGTAGCCCGTGACGGGAGAATAGTTGAGCAGTTCTTC.

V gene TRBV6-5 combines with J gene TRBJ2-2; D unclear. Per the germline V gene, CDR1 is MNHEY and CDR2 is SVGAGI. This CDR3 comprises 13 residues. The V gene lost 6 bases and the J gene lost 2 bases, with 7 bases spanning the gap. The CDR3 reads CASSPYNTGELFF. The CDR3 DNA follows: TGTGCCAGCAGCCCATATAACACCGGGGAGCTGTTTTTT.

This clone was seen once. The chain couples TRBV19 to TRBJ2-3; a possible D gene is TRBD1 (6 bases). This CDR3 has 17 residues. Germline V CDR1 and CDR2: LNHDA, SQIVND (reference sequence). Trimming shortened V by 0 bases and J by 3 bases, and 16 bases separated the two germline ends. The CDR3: CASSIDGRTEETDTQYF. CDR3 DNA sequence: TGTGCCAGTAGTATAGATGGAAGGACAGAAGAAACAGATACGCAGTATTTT. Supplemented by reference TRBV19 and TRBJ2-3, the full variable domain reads DGGITQSPKYLFRKEGQNVTLSCEQNLNHDAMYWYRQDPGQGLRLIYYSQIVNDFQKGDIAEGYSVSREKKESFPLTVTSAQKNPTAFYLCASSIDGRTEETDTQYFGPGTRLTVL.

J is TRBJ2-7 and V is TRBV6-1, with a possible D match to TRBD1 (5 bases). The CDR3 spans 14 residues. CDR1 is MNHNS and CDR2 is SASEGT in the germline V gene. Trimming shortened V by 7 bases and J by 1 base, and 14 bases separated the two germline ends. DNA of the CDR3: TGTGCCAGCATGGGGCAGGGCACGTCCTACGAGCAGTACTTC. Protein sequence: CASMGQGTSYEQYF.

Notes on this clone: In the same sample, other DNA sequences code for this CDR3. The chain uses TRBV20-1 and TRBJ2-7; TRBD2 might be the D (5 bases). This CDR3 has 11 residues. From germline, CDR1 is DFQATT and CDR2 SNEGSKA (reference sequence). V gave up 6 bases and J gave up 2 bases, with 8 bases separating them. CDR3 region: CSATEAYEQYF. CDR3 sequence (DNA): TGCAGTGCCACGGAGGCCTACGAGCAGTACTTC.

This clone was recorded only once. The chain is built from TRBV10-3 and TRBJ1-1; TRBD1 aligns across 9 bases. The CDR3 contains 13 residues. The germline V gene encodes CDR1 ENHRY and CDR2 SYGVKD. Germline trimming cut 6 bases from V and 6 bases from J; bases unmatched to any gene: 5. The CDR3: CAISGTGYPEAFF. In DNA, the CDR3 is TGTGCCATCAGCGGGACAGGGTACCCTGAAGCTTTCTTT.

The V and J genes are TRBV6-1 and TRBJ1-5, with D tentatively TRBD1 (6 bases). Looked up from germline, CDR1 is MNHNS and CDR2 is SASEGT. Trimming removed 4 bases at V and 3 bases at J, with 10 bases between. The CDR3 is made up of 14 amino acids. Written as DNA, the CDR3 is TGTGCCAGCAGTGCTTACAGGGACAATCAGCCCCAGCATTTT. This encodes CASSAYRDNQPQHF.

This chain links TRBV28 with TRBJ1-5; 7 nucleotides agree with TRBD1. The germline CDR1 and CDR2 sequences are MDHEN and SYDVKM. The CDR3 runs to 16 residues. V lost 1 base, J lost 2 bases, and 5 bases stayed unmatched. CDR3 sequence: CASSLYRGGRNQPQHF. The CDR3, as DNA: TGTGCCAGCAGTTTATACAGGGGCGGCCGCAATCAGCCCCAGCATTTT.

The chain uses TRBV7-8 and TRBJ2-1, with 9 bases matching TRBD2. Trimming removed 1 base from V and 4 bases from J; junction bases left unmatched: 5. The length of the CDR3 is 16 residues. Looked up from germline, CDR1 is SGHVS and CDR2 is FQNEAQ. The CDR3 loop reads CASSLGGAGGYNEQFF. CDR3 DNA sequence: TGTGCCAGCAGCTTAGGAGGCGCGGGAGGGTACAATGAGCAGTTCTTC.

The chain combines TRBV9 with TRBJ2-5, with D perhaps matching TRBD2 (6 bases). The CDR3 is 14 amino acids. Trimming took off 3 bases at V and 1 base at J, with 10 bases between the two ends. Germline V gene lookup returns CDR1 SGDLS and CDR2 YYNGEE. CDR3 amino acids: CASSAREAQETQYF. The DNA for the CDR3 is TGTGCCAGCAGCGCGCGGGAAGCCCAAGAGACCCAGTACTTC.

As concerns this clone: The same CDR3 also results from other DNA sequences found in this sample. The CDR3 DNA follows: TGTGCCAGCAGTTACGAAGGGGGTGGGGCTTTCTTT. Its protein is CASSYEGGGAFF. The chain couples TRBV6-5 to TRBJ1-1; D might be TRBD1 (6 bases). Germline V CDR1 and CDR2: MNHEY, SVGAGI. This CDR3 comprises 12 residues. The ends were cut back, 2 bases at V and 11 bases at J, with 12 bases in the middle.

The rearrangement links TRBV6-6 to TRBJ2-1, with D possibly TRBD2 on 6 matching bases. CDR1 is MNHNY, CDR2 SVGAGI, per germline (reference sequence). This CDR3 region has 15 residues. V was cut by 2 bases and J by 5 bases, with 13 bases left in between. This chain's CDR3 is CASSYGLAPNNEQFF. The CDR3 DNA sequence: TGTGCCAGCAGTTACGGTCTAGCGCCTAACAATGAGCAGTTCTTC.

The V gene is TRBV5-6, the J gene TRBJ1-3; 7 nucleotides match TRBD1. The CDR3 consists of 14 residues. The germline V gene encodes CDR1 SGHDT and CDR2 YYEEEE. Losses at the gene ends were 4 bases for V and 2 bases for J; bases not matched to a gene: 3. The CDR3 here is CASSRDRAGNTIYF. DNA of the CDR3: TGTGCCAGCAGCCGCGACAGGGCTGGAAACACCATATATTTT. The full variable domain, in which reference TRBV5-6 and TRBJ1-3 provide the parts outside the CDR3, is DAGVTQSPTHLIKTRGQQVTLRCSPKSGHDTVSWYQQALGQGPQFIFQYYEEEERQRGNFPDRFSGHQFPNYSSELNVNALLLGDSALYLCASSRDRAGNTIYFGEGSWLTVV.

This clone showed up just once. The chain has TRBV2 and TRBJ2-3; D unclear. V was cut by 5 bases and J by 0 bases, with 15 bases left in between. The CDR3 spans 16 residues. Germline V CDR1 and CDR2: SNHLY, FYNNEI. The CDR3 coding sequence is TGTGCCAGCAGTCTAGATTTCCCTCCTAGCACAGATACGCAGTATTTT. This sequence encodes CASSLDFPPSTDTQYF.

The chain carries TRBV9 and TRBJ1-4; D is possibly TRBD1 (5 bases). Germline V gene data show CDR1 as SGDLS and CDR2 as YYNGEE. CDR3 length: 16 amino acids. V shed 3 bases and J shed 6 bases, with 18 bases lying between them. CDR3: CASSASLRGEDEKLFF. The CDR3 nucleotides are TGTGCCAGCAGCGCCAGTCTGAGGGGCGAGGATGAAAAACTGTTTTTT.

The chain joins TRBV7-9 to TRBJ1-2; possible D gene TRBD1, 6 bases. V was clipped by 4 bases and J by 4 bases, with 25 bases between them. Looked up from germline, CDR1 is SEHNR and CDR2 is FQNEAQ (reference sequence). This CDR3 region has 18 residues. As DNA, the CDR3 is TGTGCCAGCAGCTCCACACAGTGGGGGGGGGCTGGAGGCTATGGCTACACCTTC. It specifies CASSSTQWGGAGGYGYTF.

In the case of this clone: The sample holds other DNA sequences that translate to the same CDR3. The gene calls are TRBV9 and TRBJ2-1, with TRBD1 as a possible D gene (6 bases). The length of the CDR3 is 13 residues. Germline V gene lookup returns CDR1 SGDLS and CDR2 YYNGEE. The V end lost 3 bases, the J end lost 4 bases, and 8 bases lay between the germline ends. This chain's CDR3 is CASSGRGYNEQFF. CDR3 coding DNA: TGTGCCAGCAGCGGCAGGGGATACAATGAGCAGTTCTTC.